This T cell receptor (beta chain) was retrieved from a study of identical twins (dated by TCRdb to about 2016). Regarding the research as a whole: The study deep-sequenced TCR alpha and beta repertoires from monozygotic twins, unrelated adults of various ages and cord blood to test whether fetal clonotypes persist. To rule out contamination, replicate twin experiments were performed at different times with different library preparation protocols.

Points the paper makes about the study in general: Abundant cord blood beta clonotypes carried fewer insertions; young adult naive repertoires showed a weaker similar trend, while memory repertoires showed none. A weaker excess of twin sharing was found in beta out-of-frame sequences because the signal-to-noise ratio was lowered by fewer shared sequences. Out-of-frame TCR alpha sequences shared between twins showed an excess of low generation-probability sequences compared with coincidental sharing between unrelated individuals. Invariant T cells such as MAIT and iNKT could partly confound zero-insertion analyses, although diverse VJ usage argued against such confounding for most clonotypes. Conclusions relied on cross-sectional statistical analysis, since the same donors could not be followed over many years. Out-of-frame TCR alpha sharing in monozygotic twins was systematically underestimated by recombination models, whereas sharing between unrelated individuals was in agreement with the recombination models.

Library construction relied on 5' RACE. Sequencing took place on an Illumina HiSeq 2000. A universal primer binding site was added through template switching, and the final cDNA carried a unique molecular identifier so that TCR cDNA molecules could be counted accurately. Specific primers in the conserved constant-segment region were used to synthesize first-strand cDNA for TCR alpha and beta chains. To control for contamination, each cDNA library was double barcoded with a SMART-Mk sample barcode plus Illumina barcodes. TruSeq adapter sequences along with Illumina sample barcodes were introduced in two successive PCR steps. The TCR alpha and beta cDNA libraries were sequenced on the Illumina HiSeq platform using custom primers. The study's processing was this. Unique molecular identifiers were extracted from raw reads with MiGEC, and CDR3 positions were determined with MiXCR. For each individual, recombination models were inferred using an EM algorithm with the repgenHMM and IGoR tools. The analysis of shared clonotypes was done with the tcR package in R, with sharing normalized by the product of cloneset sizes. Out-of-frame nonproductive sequences were analyzed to study raw recombination free of thymic and clonal selection effects. The raw public reads went through TCRdb reprocessing: fastp at Q25, MiXCR clone calling, in-frame beta chains kept. Every distinct CDR3 protein forms one entry, paired with its most common genes and DNA. The V and J calls come from TCRdb's annotation, not from the publication. The sample has 220,000 or so distinct CDR3 sequences on record, roughly 7% of them singletons. Together, the top ten hold more than 3% of the sample.

Every donor in the study was a healthy Caucasian. The twin cohort comprised three pairs of female monozygotic twins, all aged roughly 18 to 29 years. Using Miltenyi CD45RO+ enrichment and human naive T-cell isolation kits, memory (CD45RO+) and naive T cells were isolated from PBMC. The table lists this clonotype with many counts. Its cognate antigen has yet to be identified. No base qualities exist here, and no much larger clone lies one base off it. The CDR3, from cysteine to phenylalanine, totals 15 residues. Here the CDR3 DNA is all that survives: 45 bases in frame from base 1. Looking up the germline V gene yields CDR1 MNHEY and CDR2 SVGAGI. Between the V and J ends, shortened by 2 bases and 1 base respectively, the junction contains 11 bases. This sample was shared with a second study, whose subject was yellow fever vaccine responses in identical twins. As described in the second report: According to the authors, in identical twins the way T cells responded to vaccination appeared partly convergent and partly personalized. The study precisely tracked vaccine-responding T cell clones in identical twins.

This receptor was identified in a woman aged 18-29 years in good health. This sequence uses TRBV6-5 and TRBJ1-1; a tentative D match to TRBD1 spans 6 bases. The specimen sequenced was memory (CD45RO+) T cells sorted from blood. The cell subset or site label of this sample denotes: CD45RO+ enriched T cells. The sequence in DNA is TGTGCCAGCAGTTACGCCAACAGGGCGAACACTGAAGCTTTCTTT. Its amino acids are CASSYANRANTEAFF.